This T cell receptor beta chain derives from a study of T cell responses to AZD1222 COVID-19 vaccine. Broader study findings: Spike regions recognized by vaccine-associated CD4 TCRs spanned the protein, led by 160-218 and 743-854. Repertoire collection took place solely once the T cell response had peaked. Donors were mostly white British, more females; clonal diversity possibly underestimated.

Produced via immunoSEQ multiplex PCR; TCRdb's table is partial and in-frame only. The table lists 100,000 to 150,000 clones, around 85% of them singletons. The V gene's germline CDR1 is KGHSH and CDR2 LQKENI. This CDR3 is built from 19 residues. V shed 6 bases, J shed 1 base, and the junction held 18 bases outside the gene matches. About this clone: Antigen specificity is unknown.

The J gene is TRBJ1-2, the V gene TRBV18; 9 bases are shared with TRBD1. The sequence came from an adult who received the AZD1222 COVID-19 vaccine. The specimen comprised peripheral blood, sampled 28 days after the second AZD1222 dose. The CDR3 bases are TGTGCCAGCTCCCCAACACAGACGGGACAGGGACCCTTTAACTATGGCTACACCTTC. Encoded protein: CASSPTQTGQGPFNYGYTF.